This T cell receptor (beta chain) stems from a study of CD8+ T cells in alopecia areata. The overall study: A 6-month off-drug phase came after tofacitinib, which had lasted 6 to 18 months.

Individuals with alopecia areata gave both lesional scalp punch biopsies and peripheral blood for collection. Starting from PBMCs, sorting isolated CD4+ and CD8+ T cells. cDNA prepared by RNA extraction and subsequent reverse transcription served as the template for sequencing. Sequencing used immunoSEQ multiplex PCR; TCRdb keeps in-frame clones, though not all of them. Among some 130,000 clones, around three fifths were seen once, and the ten largest hold under 7.5%. This CDR3 region has 18 residues. CDR1 LGHNA and CDR2 YSLEER come from the germline V gene. The ends were cut back, 0 bases at V and 0 bases at J, with 14 bases in the middle.

The sequencing used CD4+ T cells sorted from blood, collected at week 0. This clonotype was obtained from a human donor with alopecia areata. The chain is built from TRBV4-3 and TRBJ2-2, with D possibly matching TRBD1 (5 bases). Here the CDR3 DNA reads TGCGCCAGCAGCCAAGATTCCCTGGGGCAGGCGAACACCGGGGAGCTGTTTTTT. It specifies CASSQDSLGQANTGELFF.